This T cell receptor (beta chain) was captured in a study of blood T cell repertoires in COVID-19. Only in-frame clones appear in the TCRdb table, and some are missing; sequencing was by immunoSEQ multiplex PCR. This table has roughly 100,000 clones, less than 85% appearing once. The V segment lost 5 bases and the J segment 0 bases; nucleotides outside the gene matches: 7. Germline V gene lookup returns CDR1 SGHAT and CDR2 FQNNGV. The CDR3 length is 16 residues. Material: peripheral blood. The chain joins TRBV11-2 to TRBJ2-1; 7 nucleotides agree with TRBD1. The TCR sequence derives from a woman between 70 and 85 years old with active or convalescent COVID-19. The CDR3 spells CASSTRQGPSYNEQFF. The CDR3 bases are TGTGCCAGCAGCACCCGACAGGGTCCCTCCTACAATGAGCAGTTCTTC.